These 30 T cell receptor beta chains came from one sample sequenced in a study of sequential checkpoint blockade in melanoma. Using immunoSEQ multiplex PCR, the repertoire was profiled, and TCRdb retains in-frame clones only, with some absent. In the table there are more than 10,000 clones, roughly 76% of which are singletons. Specified treatment: randomized to nivolumab then ipilimumab (arm A) or the reverse (arm B). This material consisted of CD8+ T cells sorted from blood (inferred from file names), taken from a patient given nivolumab and ipilimumab in sequence. The receptor source for this set is a human patient with melanoma. Some clones in this sample may be carry-over from other donors' samples.

The gene calls are TRBV2 and TRBJ2-4, with 10 bases lining up with TRBD1. The length of the CDR3 is 16 residues. Germline CDR1 and CDR2: SNHLY and FYNNEI. V lost 4 bases, J lost 8 bases, and 11 bases stayed unmatched. CDR3 protein: CASSVATGGLRDIQYF. CDR3 nucleotides: TGTGCCAGCAGTGTGGCGACAGGGGGCCTTCGGGACATTCAGTACTTC.

The rearrangement links TRBV7-9 to TRBJ1-4, with D possibly being TRBD1 (6 bases). With 4 bases removed from V and 5 bases from J, the gap between germline ends came to 14 bases. The CDR3 has 15 residues. Germline CDR1 SEHNR, CDR2 FQNEAQ (reference sequence). The CDR3 reads CASSSQGGGNEKLFF. In DNA form, the CDR3 reads TGTGCCAGCAGCTCACAGGGTGGTGGGAATGAAAAACTGTTTTTT.

The chain employs TRBV28 and TRBJ2-2; D is possibly TRBD1 (5 bases). The CDR3 runs 15 residues. The germline V and J ends were trimmed by 5 bases and 7 bases, with 17 bases remaining between them. Looked up from germline, CDR1 is MDHEN and CDR2 is SYDVKM. The CDR3: CASSNSQGTGGELFF. CDR3 bases: TGTGCCAGCAGTAACAGCCAGGGTACGGGCGGGGAGCTGTTTTTT.

This chain links TRBV11-2 with TRBJ2-5; maybe TRBD2 (6 bases). Between the trimmed V and J ends, which lost 4 bases and 2 bases, there was a span of 8 bases. CDR1 SGHAT and CDR2 FQNNGV come from the germline V gene. The CDR3 is 13 residues long. CDR3 region: CASSSRGQETQYF. The CDR3 DNA reads TGTGCCAGCAGCTCTCGGGGGCAAGAGACCCAGTACTTC.

The chain couples TRBV7-9 to TRBJ1-4; D is undetermined. Germline V gene lookup returns CDR1 SEHNR and CDR2 FQNEAQ (reference sequence). This CDR3 has 15 residues. Between the trimmed V and J ends, which lost 3 bases and 0 bases, there was a span of 8 bases. The CDR3 is CASSFQAPTNEKLFF. The CDR3 bases are TGTGCCAGCAGCTTCCAGGCTCCAACTAATGAAAAACTGTTTTTT.

The chain carries TRBV7-6 and TRBJ1-4, with D unresolved. The ends were cut back, 5 bases at V and 8 bases at J, with 15 bases in the middle. Germline assignment: CDR1 SGHVS and CDR2 FNYEAQ. The CDR3 is 14 amino acids. The CDR3 is CASSLSRGQEKLFF. The CDR3 DNA follows: TGTGCCAGCAGCCTGAGTAGAGGCCAGGAAAAACTGTTTTTT.

DNA of the CDR3: TGTGCCAGCAGCTCACAGGGGTGGGAGACCCAGTACTTC. Encoded protein: CASSSQGWETQYF. The chain joins TRBV5-6 to TRBJ2-5; 7 bases align to TRBD1. CDR1 is SGHDT and CDR2 is YYEEEE in the germline V gene. J was trimmed by 5 bases and V by 3 bases; bases with no gene match: 4. The CDR3 totals 13 residues. Based on the CDR3 plus reference TRBV5-6 and TRBJ2-5, the full variable domain is DAGVTQSPTHLIKTRGQQVTLRCSPKSGHDTVSWYQQALGQGPQFIFQYYEEEERQRGNFPDRFSGHQFPNYSSELNVNALLLGDSALYLCASSSQGWETQYFGPGTRLLVL.

This chain uses TRBV7-9 with TRBJ1-1; D is unclear. V lost 2 bases, J lost 2 bases, and 9 bases lay in between. The CDR3 length is 14 residues. Germline-derived CDR1 and CDR2 are SEHNR and FQNEAQ (reference sequence). DNA of the CDR3: TGTGCCAGCAGCTTAACCCAGGAAAACACTGAAGCTTTCTTT. Residues: CASSLTQENTEAFF.

The chain recombines TRBV9 with TRBJ1-5; D remains ambiguous. Trimming removed 7 bases from V and 4 bases from J, with 15 bases in between. Germline assignment: CDR1 SGDLS and CDR2 YYNGEE. The length of the CDR3 is 14 residues. CDR3 DNA sequence: TGTGCCAGCGCCCCCGGAGGAGGGAATCAGCCCCAGCATTTT. As protein: CASAPGGGNQPQHF.

To note about this clone: One end of the junction does not line up with germline, which may come from a read error. Other DNA sequences in the sample encode the same CDR3. The chain is built from TRBV5-6 and TRBJ1-4; the D is unclear. The CDR3 is made up of 14 amino acids. Germline CDR1 is SGHDT and CDR2 is YYEEEE. The CDR3 region is CASSFWYRNEKLFF. As DNA, the CDR3 is TGCGCCAGCAGCTTTTGGTACAGAAATGAAAAACTGTTTTTT.

The V call is TRBV27, the J call TRBJ1-2; 8 bases are shared with TRBD1. Germline-derived CDR1 and CDR2 are MNHEY and SMNVEV (reference sequence). The CDR3 length is 14 residues. V gave up 6 bases and J gave up 4 bases; unmatched junction bases: 7. The chain's CDR3 is CASRLRTGTYGYTF. The DNA of the CDR3 is TGTGCCAGCAGACTAAGGACAGGGACCTATGGCTACACCTTC.

The chain employs TRBV7-3 and TRBJ2-3; 10 bases map to TRBD2. CDR1 SGHTA and CDR2 FQGTGA come from the germline V gene. This CDR3 comprises 15 residues. The V and J ends lost 5 bases and 5 bases, in that order; junction bases with no gene match: 7. CDR3 region: CASSASGGARDTQYF. The CDR3 DNA follows: TGTGCCAGCAGCGCAAGCGGGGGGGCGAGAGATACGCAGTATTTT.

This clone was seen only once. The chain is built from TRBV4-1 and TRBJ2-3; possible D gene TRBD1, 5 bases. CDR1 and CDR2 from the germline V gene are MGHRA and YSYEKL. V lost 0 bases and J lost 2, with 9 bases in between. The CDR3 has 15 amino acids. In DNA form, the CDR3 reads TGCGCCAGCAGCCAAGAGGAAGGGGTCACAGATACGCAGTATTTT. It is translated as CASSQEEGVTDTQYF.

V and J are TRBV5-8 and TRBJ1-5; D uncertain. Germline CDR1 and CDR2: SGHTS and YDEGEE. This CDR3 is 16 amino acids long. V lost 0 bases to trimming and J lost 8 bases, with 18 bases between them. This chain's CDR3 is CASSLAGVTAGKPQHF. Written as DNA, the CDR3 is TGTGCCAGCAGCTTGGCCGGGGTCACCGCGGGCAAGCCCCAGCATTTT.

The chain links TRBV5-1 to TRBJ2-2, with 11 positions matching TRBD2. This CDR3 region has 18 residues. The J segment lost 5 bases and the V segment lost 2 bases, leaving 11 bases of the junction unmatched. From germline, CDR1 is SGHRS and CDR2 YFSETQ. The CDR3 bases are TGCGCCAGCAGCTTAAGGCACCCTAGCGGGGGGATAACCGGGGAGCTGTTTTTT. This encodes CASSLRHPSGGITGELFF.

The chain has TRBV27 and TRBJ1-5, with D possibly being TRBD1 (5 bases). This CDR3 region has 13 residues. The V gene lost 4 bases and the J gene lost 7 bases, with 11 bases spanning the gap. Germline V gene sequence: CDR1 MNHEY, CDR2 SMNVEV (reference sequence). The DNA for the CDR3 is TGTGCCAGCAGTTGGCAGGGAGGGCAGCCCCAGCATTTT. Amino acid sequence: CASSWQGGQPQHF.

In DNA form, the CDR3 reads TGTGCCAGCAGTTACTCGTCGGGTAGCAATCAGCCCCAGCATTTT. Its protein is CASSYSSGSNQPQHF. The chain carries TRBV6-5 and TRBJ1-5; D call uncertain. Trimming took off 0 bases at V and 0 bases at J, with 6 bases between the two ends. Germline-derived CDR1 and CDR2 are MNHEY and SVGAGI. The CDR3 length is 15 residues.

The chain uses TRBV4-2 and TRBJ2-5, with 7 bases matching TRBD1. CDR1 LGHNA and CDR2 YNFKEQ come from the germline V gene. Losses at the gene ends were 0 bases for V and 1 base for J; bases not matched to a gene: 11. The CDR3 is made up of 18 amino acids. The CDR3 sequence: CASSQDPPSYRGQETQYF. CDR3 nucleotide sequence: TGTGCCAGCAGCCAAGACCCTCCAAGTTACAGGGGCCAAGAGACCCAGTACTTC.

This chain links TRBV7-8 with TRBJ2-7; 7 nucleotides line up with TRBD1. The CDR3 consists of 15 residues. Unmatched junction bases numbered 9, after V lost 5 bases and J lost 2 bases. CDR1 is SGHVS, CDR2 FQNEAQ, per germline. DNA for the CDR3: TGTGCCAGCAGCCCCCGGACAGGCCTAACCTACGAGCAGTACTTC. This codes for CASSPRTGLTYEQYF.

The chain recombines TRBV28 with TRBJ1-3; D might be TRBD1 (6 bases). The CDR3 is 15 residues long. V lost 3 bases, J lost 0 bases, and 9 bases lay in between. Germline V gene sequence: CDR1 MDHEN, CDR2 SYDVKM. The CDR3 DNA is TGTGCCAGCAGTTTTGTGGACAGCTCTGGAAACACCATATATTTT. Its translation: CASSFVDSSGNTIYF. Filled out from reference TRBV28 and TRBJ1-3, the complete variable domain reads DVKVTQSSRYLVKRTGEKVFLECVQDMDHENMFWYRQDPGLGLRLIYFSYDVKMKEKGDIPEGYSVSREKKERFSLILESASTNQTSMYLCASSFVDSSGNTIYFGEGSWLTVV.

The chain has TRBV15 and TRBJ2-1; TRBD2 agrees at 13 bases. Trimming cost V 0 bases and J 4 bases; bases outside gene matches: 6. The CDR3 runs to 18 residues. CDR1 and CDR2 from the germline V gene are LNHNV and YYDKDF (reference sequence). CDR3 sequence: CATSRERTSGGPYNEQFF. The CDR3 DNA sequence: TGTGCCACCAGCAGAGAGAGGACTAGCGGGGGCCCTTACAATGAGCAGTTCTTC.

This chain links TRBV6-5 with TRBJ1-1, with D possibly being TRBD1 (6 bases). The CDR3 length is 14 residues. CDR1 is MNHEY, CDR2 SVGAGI, per germline. Trimming cost V 0 bases and J 9 bases, with 14 bases left between them. CDR3 DNA sequence: TGTGCCAGCAGTTACTCGGACATGGGGGCCCAAGCTTTCTTT. Protein product: CASSYSDMGAQAFF.

The chain carries TRBV9 and TRBJ1-1; D ambiguous. The CDR3 sequence is 13 residues long. Germline values: CDR1 SGDLS, CDR2 YYNGEE. V lost 3 bases, J lost 8 bases, and 14 bases lay in between. This chain's CDR3 is CASSEAGLLEAFF. CDR3 nucleotides: TGTGCCAGCAGCGAGGCCGGACTGCTCGAAGCTTTCTTT.

About this clone itself: The same CDR3 can be traced to other DNA sequences in this sample. The rearrangement uses TRBV4-1 and TRBJ1-5, with D tentatively TRBD1 (5 bases). The CDR3 length is 12 residues. V lost 1 base and J 10 bases, leaving 8 bases between the germline ends. In germline, CDR1 is MGHRA, CDR2 YSYEKL. This CDR3 is CASSQGGEPQHF. As DNA, the CDR3 is TGCGCCAGCAGCCAAGGGGGCGAACCCCAGCATTTT.

The chain uses TRBV4-3 and TRBJ1-1; maybe TRBD1 (6 bases). With 4 bases removed from V and 0 bases from J, the gap between germline ends came to 15 bases. CDR3 size: 16 residues. Germline loops: CDR1 LGHNA, CDR2 YSLEER. DNA for the CDR3: TGCGCCAGCAGCCGCCAAAGGGGGGGGGTGAACACTGAAGCTTTCTTT. As protein: CASSRQRGGVNTEAFF.

This clone was seen a single time. The chain uses TRBV7-2 and TRBJ1-2; tentative D call: TRBD1 (5 bases). This CDR3 has 17 residues. Looked up from germline, CDR1 is SGHTA and CDR2 is FQGNSA. Trimming pared 4 bases from V and 4 bases from J, leaving 22 bases between. CDR3 bases: TGTGCCAGCAGCTCGACAGTACTCACCGGCGCTTCCTATGGCTACACCTTC. As protein: CASSSTVLTGASYGYTF.

The J gene is TRBJ2-5, the V gene TRBV7-9; perhaps TRBD2 as D (5 bases). The DNA end favors TRBJ2-7, so the J call may be wrong. CDR3 length equals 13 residues. Germline lookup yields CDR1 SEHNR and CDR2 FQNEAQ (reference sequence). CDR3 amino acids: CASSLPRGYEQYF. For the CDR3, the DNA is TGTGCCAGCAGCTTACCACGAGGGTACGAGCAGTACTTC.

The gene calls are TRBV7-2 and TRBJ1-6; possibly TRBD1 for D (6 bases). The CDR3 is 15 residues long. Germline V gene lookup returns CDR1 SGHTA and CDR2 FQGNSA. Trimming took off 5 bases at V and 7 bases at J, with 15 bases between the two ends. DNA of the CDR3: TGTGCCAGCAGCCCCCGGCAGGGGTCCAATTCACCCCTCCACTTT. It specifies CASSPRQGSNSPLHF.

The chain employs TRBV2 and TRBJ2-3; weak D call: TRBD2 (5 bases). The CDR3 totals 15 residues. Trimming shortened V by 2 bases and J by 2 bases, and 11 bases separated the two germline ends. Germline CDR1 SNHLY, CDR2 FYNNEI. CDR3 loop: CASSELAGTTDTQYF. CDR3 in DNA: TGTGCCAGCAGTGAACTAGCCGGAACCACAGATACGCAGTATTTT.

The rearrangement uses TRBV6-1 and TRBJ2-1; D may be TRBD2 (6 bases). Germline V CDR1 and CDR2: MNHNS, SASEGT. V was pared by 1 base and J by 2 bases, with 12 bases between. The CDR3 has 16 amino acids. CDR3 sequence (DNA): TGTGCCAGCAGTGAAGTTTGGAGGGGAGCCTACAATGAGCAGTTCTTC. Translation gives CASSEVWRGAYNEQFF.